These 3 T cell receptor beta chains share one sample of origin, sequenced in a study of PD-L1 blockade in urothelial cancer. TCRdb keeps only in-frame clones here, not all; method: immunoSEQ multiplex PCR. The repertoire has 95,000 to 130,000 clones, 80% to 90% of them found once; the top ten carry around 1.7%. Time point denoted: peripheral blood 6 weeks after treatment start. Sequenced material: PBMCs, taken around atezolizumab (anti-PD-L1) treatment. These receptors were taken from a man between 60 and 75 years old with urothelial cancer.

V usage is TRBV5-1 and J usage is TRBJ2-2, with a weak D call TRBD1 (6 bases). The CDR3 totals 15 residues. Trimming shortened V by 3 bases and J by 0 bases, and 9 bases separated the two germline ends. Germline V gene data show CDR1 as SGHRS and CDR2 as YFSETQ. CDR3 in DNA: TGCGCCAGCAGCTGGGGGCTCTCGAACACCGGGGAGCTGTTTTTT. This gives the protein CASSWGLSNTGELFF.

The rearrangement links TRBV6-5 to TRBJ2-1; 8 nucleotides line up with TRBD1. Per the germline V gene, CDR1 is MNHEY and CDR2 is SVGAGI. The V gene end was trimmed by 6 bases and the J gene end by 9 bases; junction bases not matched to a gene: 7. The length of the CDR3 is 13 residues. CDR3 coding DNA: TGTGCCAGCAGCCTGACAGGGGTTAGTGAGCAGTTCTTC. It translates to CASSLTGVSEQFF.

The chain is built from TRBV18 and TRBJ2-1, with 10 nucleotides matching TRBD1. There are 15 residues in the CDR3. Germline CDR1 and CDR2: KGHSH and LQKENI. The J segment lost 3 bases and the V segment lost 3 bases, leaving 2 bases of the junction unmatched. The CDR3 region is CASSPGTGDYNEQFF. DNA for the CDR3: TGTGCCAGCTCACCCGGGACAGGGGACTACAATGAGCAGTTCTTC.